A selection of T cell receptor beta chains follows, all from one sample in a study of blood T cell repertoires in COVID-19. Using immunoSEQ multiplex PCR, the repertoire was profiled, and TCRdb retains in-frame clones only, with some absent. The repertoire consists of about 83,000 clones, with 75% to 90% occurring once and the leading ten covering 2.5% to 3.5%. Sample: peripheral blood. The receptors were gathered from a woman in her forties or fifties with active or convalescent COVID-19. CDR3s include the opening cysteine and the closing phenylalanine or tryptophan. The D gene is left open where the match is weak. Rows may omit the clone size; those that give it use once, few, many or a size class.

>-|TRBJ1-2|-|TRBV30
TGTGCCTGGAGCGACTACCGAGGGGGCTACACCTTC
CAWSDYRGGYTF
>-|TRBJ2-2|-|TRBV4-3
TGCGCCAGCAGCCAAGAGGCCCTCACCGGGGAGCTGTTTTTT
CASSQEALTGELFF
>-|TRBJ1-2|-|TRBV6-5
TGTGCCAGCAGTCCCCGTCGGGATATCTATGGCTACACCTTC
CASSPRRDIYGYTF
>-|TRBJ2-7|-|TRBV11-2
TGTGCCAGCAGCATACAGGATTTCTACGAGCAGTACTTC
CASSIQDFYEQYF
>TRBD2|TRBJ2-2|-|TRBV12-3/TRBV12-4
TGTGCCAGCAGGCGGGGGGCCTTCGGGGAGCTGTTTTTT
CASRRGAFGELFF
>TRBD1|TRBJ1-2|-|TRBV27
TGTGCCAGCAGGCCGGGGACAGGGATCATTGGCTACACCTTC
CASRPGTGIIGYTF
>-|TRBJ2-5|-|TRBV12-2
TGTGCAAGTCGCCCACCCTCCGGGACAGAAAAAGAGACCCAGTACTTC
CASRPPSGTEKETQYF
>-|TRBJ1-2|-|TRBV11-2
TGTGCCAGCAGCTTAATCCAGGGAAGGGGCTACACCTTC
CASSLIQGRGYTF
>-|TRBJ2-1|-|TRBV7-2
TGTGCCAGCAGCTTCGACAGCTACAATGAGCAGTTCTTC
CASSFDSYNEQFF
>TRBD1|TRBJ1-5|-|TRBV7-9
TGTGCCAGCAGCCGAGACAGGGCGGATCAGCCCCAGCATTTT
CASSRDRADQPQHF
>TRBD1|TRBJ2-1|once|TRBV7-3
TGTGCCAGCAGCTTACAGACAGGGGGCGTAAATGAGCAGTTCTTC
CASSLQTGGVNEQFF
>TRBD2|TRBJ2-3|-|TRBV3-1/TRBV3-2
TGTGCCAGCAGCCAAGATTTCCCCAGCGGGGGTAGGACAGATACGCAGTATTTT
CASSQDFPSGGRTDTQYF
>-|TRBJ1-5|few|TRBV21-1
TGTGCCAGCAGCAAAGAAGGGACAGCACGCAATCAGCCCCAGCATTTT
CASSKEGTARNQPQHF
>-|TRBJ2-1|-|TRBV9
TGTGCCAGCAGCGTAGAAGCCTATGAGCAGTTCTTC
CASSVEAYEQFF
>-|TRBJ2-7|once|TRBV3-1/TRBV3-2
TGTGCCAGCAGCCGGGGGGATAACTACGAGCAGTACTTC
CASSRGDNYEQYF
>TRBD2|TRBJ2-1|-|TRBV3-1/TRBV3-2
TGTGCCAGCAGCCCCCCGGCTAGCGGGGGGGATGAGCAGTTCTTC
CASSPPASGGDEQFF
>-|TRBJ1-2|-|TRBV6-2/TRBV6-3
TGTGCCAGCAGTCTCCGGGGGGAGAGAGGCTACACCTTC
CASSLRGERGYTF
>-|TRBJ2-2|once|TRBV7-2
TGTGCCAGCAGCTTATGGTCAGGGGGGACCGGGGAGCTGTTTTTT
CASSLWSGGTGELFF
>-|TRBJ1-1|-|TRBV6-5
TGTGCCAGCGGAAAGGCGGGATTCATGAACACTGAAGCTTTCTTT
CASGKAGFMNTEAFF
>-|TRBJ1-3|-|TRBV30
TGTGCCTGGAGCCTTACCAACTTTGGAAACACCATATATTTT
CAWSLTNFGNTIYF
>TRBD1|TRBJ1-1|-|TRBV7-2
TGTGCCAGCAGCTTAATGGGGACAGGGAACACTGAAGCTTTCTTT
CASSLMGTGNTEAFF
>-|TRBJ2-3|-|TRBV11-2
TGTGCCAGCAGTCGAAGCGGAGACAGCACAGATACGCAGTATTTT
CASSRSGDSTDTQYF
>TRBD2|TRBJ2-7|-|TRBV7-2
TGTGCCAGCAGCCCCCTCCCACTAGCGGGGGGGCGCGGCGAGCAGTACTTC
CASSPLPLAGGRGEQYF
>TRBD1|TRBJ2-2|-|TRBV4-2
TGTGCCAGCAGCCAAGAAGGTACGGGACAGGTGAACACCGGGGAGCTGTTTTTT
CASSQEGTGQVNTGELFF
>-|TRBJ1-3|-|TRBV6-2/TRBV6-3
TGTGCCAGCAGTCCACAGGGACGCTCTGGAAACACCATATATTTT
CASSPQGRSGNTIYF
>TRBD1|TRBJ2-3|-|TRBV5-1
TGCGCCAGCAGCGGGGGCGGCGTGGCAGGGGGCGTAGATACGCAGTATTTT
CASSGGGVAGGVDTQYF
>-|TRBJ2-3|-|TRBV13
TGTGCCAGCAGCTTAAGAGGGCCTAGCACAGATACGCAGTATTTT
CASSLRGPSTDTQYF
>TRBD1|TRBJ1-5|once|TRBV19
TGTGCCAGTAGTAGACAGGGGGCTCGGAATCAGCCCCAGCATTTT
CASSRQGARNQPQHF
>TRBD1|TRBJ1-2|-|TRBV12-3/TRBV12-4
TGTGCCAGCAGTTTAGGGACAGGGGCTGGCTACACCTTC
CASSLGTGAGYTF
>TRBD1|TRBJ2-1|-|TRBV3-1/TRBV3-2
TGTGCCAGCAGCCTCTGGGACAGGGGGAGTGGCAATGAGCAGTTCTTC
CASSLWDRGSGNEQFF
>-|TRBJ1-2|few|TRBV27
TGTGCCACCCACCTCCCGGGGTATGGCTACACCTTC
CATHLPGYGYTF
>TRBD1|TRBJ1-3|-|TRBV10-3
TGTGCCATCAGCCTGGACAGGGCAGGAAACACCATATATTTT
CAISLDRAGNTIYF
>TRBD1|TRBJ1-1|-|TRBV13
TGTGCCAGCAGCCTCTACAGGGGGCGAGGGAACACTGAAGCTTTCTTT
CASSLYRGRGNTEAFF
>-|TRBJ2-7|-|TRBV4-2
TGTGCCAGCAGCCAAGCTTACAGGGTCTCCTACGAGCAGTACTTC
CASSQAYRVSYEQYF
>-|TRBJ2-2|-|TRBV19
TGTGCCAGTATCAGAAGGGGACTCCCAGGATGGAACACCGGGGAGCTGTTTTTT
CASIRRGLPGWNTGELFF
>-|TRBJ2-3|once|TRBV7-2
TGTGCCAGCAGCGTCGGGGGAAGCACAGATACGCAGTATTTT
CASSVGGSTDTQYF
>TRBD2|TRBJ2-1|-|TRBV7-2
TGTGCCAGCAGCTCGGGACTAGCGCTGTACAATGAGCAGTTCTTC
CASSSGLALYNEQFF
>TRBD1|TRBJ2-3|-|TRBV5-6
TGTGCCAGCAGCCTCCCGGGACAGGGGACGGATACGCAGTATTTT
CASSLPGQGTDTQYF
>-|TRBJ2-5|-|TRBV7-6
TGTGCCAGCAGCCCACCTTTGGGGGGGACCCAGTACTTC
CASSPPLGGTQYF
>-|TRBJ2-1|-|TRBV19
TGTGCCAGTAAGCACGAGGGGGTTAAGGACAATGAGCAGTTCTTC
CASKHEGVKDNEQFF
>-|TRBJ1-2|-|TRBV6-9
TGTGCCAGCATTCGCCCCAAGGAGGGCCGGACCTATGGCTACACCTTC
CASIRPKEGRTYGYTF